The 7 T cell receptor beta chains presented below share a single source sample, sequenced in a study of T cells in women clearing cervical HPV infection (dated by TCRdb to the late 2010s). Library construction relied on the immunoSEQ multiplex PCR assay. TCRdb carries this immuneACCESS record with in-frame sequences only. Its versions omit some clonotypes, under half of them owing to an unresolved V gene in the studies checked, with the rest unexplained. The record for this sample contains about 34,000 clones. The ten largest clones capture 1.4% of the sample. Sequencing used blood buffy coat. These TCRs come from a woman between 18 and 70 years old with a cervical HPV16 infection that either progressed to CIN3+ or cleared (not recorded which).

Note on this clone: The DNA ends 3 residues before the CDR3 does, and the rest of the CDR3 is filled in from the germline J gene. V is TRBV19 and J is TRBJ1-1; D unclear. The germline V gene has CDR1 LNHDA and CDR2 SQIVND (reference sequence). This CDR3 region has 14 residues. V shed 0 bases and J shed 2 bases, with 7 bases lying between them. The CDR3 loop is CASSIDSVNTEAFF. The DNA read from the CDR3 is TGTGCCAGTAGTATAGATTCGGTTAACACTGAA.

With regard to this clone: The read terminates 3 residues before the CDR3 end, so the remaining end is supplied by the germline J gene. The rearrangement joins TRBV19 to TRBJ2-1; D gene unclear. The CDR3 is made up of 13 amino acids. V was cut by 7 bases and J by 9 bases, with 16 bases left in between. Germline CDR1 reads LNHDA; CDR2 reads SQIVND (reference sequence). CDR3 DNA, as far as it was read: TGTGCCAGTACCCCCCCCGCGCGGCGTGAG. As protein: CASTPPARRE. The entire CDR3 is CASTPPARREQFF.

A note on this clone: The read ends 3 residues shy of where the CDR3 ends; the end is completed using the germline J gene. The rearrangement joins TRBV18 to TRBJ2-7; TRBD2 aligns across 10 bases. From germline, CDR1 is KGHSH and CDR2 LQKENI. Trimming removed 7 bases from V and 1 base from J; junction bases left unmatched: 7. The CDR3 length is 15 residues. The CDR3 reads CASLQLAGASYEQYF. The CDR3 bases that were read are TGTGCCAGCTTACAGCTAGCGGGGGCTTCCTACGAG.

With regard to this clone: The sequence runs out 3 residues before the end of the CDR3; the remainder is reconstructed from the germline J gene. The rearrangement links TRBV5-3 to TRBJ2-5; tentative D call: TRBD2 (6 bases). TRBV5-3 is filed as an ORF, its function uncertain. The V end was cut by 1 base, the J end by 7 bases, with 11 bases between. The CDR3 runs to 13 residues. This chain's CDR3 is CARSLKEGWTQYF. The covered CDR3 bases are TGTGCCAGAAGCTTGAAGGAGGGTTGGACC.

On this clone: Coverage ceases 3 residues before the CDR3 finishes, and the germline J gene fills in the end. This chain connects TRBV7-9 to TRBJ1-1, with D hard to call. Germline V lookup: CDR1 SEHNR, CDR2 FQNEAQ (reference sequence). V was shortened by 3 bases and J by 2 bases, with 7 bases between the two germline ends. There are 13 residues in the CDR3. The CDR3 region is CASSFQTNTEAFF. The sequenced part of the CDR3 DNA is TGTGCCAGCAGCTTTCAGACTAACACTGAA. Full variable domain (remainder filled in from reference TRBV7-9 and TRBJ1-1): DTGVSQNPRHKITKRGQNVTFRCDPISEHNRLYWYRQTLGQGPEFLTYFQNEAQLEKSRLLSDRFSAERPKGSFSTLEIQRTEQGDSAMYLCASSFQTNTEAFFGQGTRLTVV.

Regarding this clone: The missing CDR3 end, 3 residues past where the read stops, is filled in from the germline J gene. V gene TRBV18 combines with J gene TRBJ1-2; no reliable D call. Germline V CDR1 and CDR2: KGHSH, LQKENI. The length of the CDR3 is 16 residues. CDR3 residues: CASSIKESLSSYDYTF. The CDR3 DNA, read in part, is TGTGCCAGCTCAATCAAAGAAAGTCTAAGCTCCTACGAC.

Remarks on this clone: The DNA ends 3 residues before the CDR3 does, and the rest of the CDR3 is filled in from the germline J gene. The chain is built from TRBV7-3 and TRBJ2-2, with 12 bases lining up with TRBD2. The CDR3 extends over 15 amino acids. V lost 4 bases and J lost 6; bases outside the gene matches: 3. Germline V gene lookup returns CDR1 SGHTA and CDR2 FQGTGA. The sequenced CDR3 bases are TGTGCCAGCAGCTCGGGACTAGCGGGCGCCGGGGAG. It codes for CASSSGLAGAGE. The entire CDR3 sequence reads CASSSGLAGAGELFF.